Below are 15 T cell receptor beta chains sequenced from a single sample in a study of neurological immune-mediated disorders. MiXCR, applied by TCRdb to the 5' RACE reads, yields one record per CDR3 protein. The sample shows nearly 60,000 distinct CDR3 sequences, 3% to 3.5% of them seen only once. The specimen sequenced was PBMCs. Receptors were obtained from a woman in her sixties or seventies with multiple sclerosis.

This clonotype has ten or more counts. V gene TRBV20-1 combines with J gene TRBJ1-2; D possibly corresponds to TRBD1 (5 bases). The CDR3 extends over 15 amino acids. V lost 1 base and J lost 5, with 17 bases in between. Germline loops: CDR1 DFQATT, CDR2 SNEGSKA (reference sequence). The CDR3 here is CSARVVATAWYGYTF. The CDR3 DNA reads TGCAGTGCTAGAGTTGTCGCGACAGCGTGGTATGGCTACACCTTC.

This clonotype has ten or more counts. CDR3 sequence (DNA): TGCAGCGTTGTTCTGCGAGCGGGGGGAGGCTACAATGAGCAGTTCTTC. Residues: CSVVLRAGGGYNEQFF. The rearrangement joins TRBV29-1 to TRBJ2-1; 9 bases line up with TRBD2. J was trimmed by 3 bases and V by 4 bases; bases with no gene match: 10. CDR1 is SQVTM and CDR2 is ANQGSEA in the germline V gene. The CDR3 runs to 16 residues.

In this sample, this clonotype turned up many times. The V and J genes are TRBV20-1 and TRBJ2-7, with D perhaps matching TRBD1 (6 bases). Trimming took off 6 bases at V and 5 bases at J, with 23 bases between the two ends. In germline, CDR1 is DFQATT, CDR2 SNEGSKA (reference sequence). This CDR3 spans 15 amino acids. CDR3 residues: CSAVQGSLSNHEQYF. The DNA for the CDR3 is TGCAGTGCGGTACAGGGAAGCCTGTCGAATCACGAGCAGTACTTC.

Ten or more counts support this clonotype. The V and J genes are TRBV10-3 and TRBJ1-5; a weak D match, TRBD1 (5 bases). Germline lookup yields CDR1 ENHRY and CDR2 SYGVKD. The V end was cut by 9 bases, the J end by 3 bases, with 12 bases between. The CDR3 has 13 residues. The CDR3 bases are TGTGCCATAGGGACGGAGGACAATCAGCCCCAGCATTTT. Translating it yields CAIGTEDNQPQHF.

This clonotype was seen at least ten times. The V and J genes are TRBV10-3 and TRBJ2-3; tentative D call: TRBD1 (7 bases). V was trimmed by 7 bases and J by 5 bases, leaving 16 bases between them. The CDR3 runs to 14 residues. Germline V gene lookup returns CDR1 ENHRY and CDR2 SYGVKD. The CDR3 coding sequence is TGTGCCATCAATCAGGGGGGTCGGGGAGATACGCAGTATTTT. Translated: CAINQGGRGDTQYF.

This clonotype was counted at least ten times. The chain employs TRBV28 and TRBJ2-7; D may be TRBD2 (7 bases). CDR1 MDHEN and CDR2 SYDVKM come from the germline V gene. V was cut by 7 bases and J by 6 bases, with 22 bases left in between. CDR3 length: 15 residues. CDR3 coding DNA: TGTGCCAGCATCCGGTTAGGGGGGGGCCACCGCGAGCAGTACTTC. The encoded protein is CASIRLGGGHREQYF.

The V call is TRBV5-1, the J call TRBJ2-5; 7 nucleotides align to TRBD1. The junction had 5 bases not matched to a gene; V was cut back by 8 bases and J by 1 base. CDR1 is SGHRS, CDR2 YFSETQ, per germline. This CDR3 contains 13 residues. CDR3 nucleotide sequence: TGCGCCAGTAAGGGACAGATCCAAGAGACCCAGTACTTC. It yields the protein CASKGQIQETQYF.

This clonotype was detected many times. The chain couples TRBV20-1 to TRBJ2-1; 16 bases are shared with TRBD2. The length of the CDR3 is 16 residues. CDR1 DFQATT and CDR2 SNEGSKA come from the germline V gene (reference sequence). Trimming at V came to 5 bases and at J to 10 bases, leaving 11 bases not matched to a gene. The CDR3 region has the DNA TGCAGTGCTCGGATACAGGGACTAGCGGGAGGGCAAGAGCAGTTCTTC. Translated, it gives CSARIQGLAGGQEQFF.

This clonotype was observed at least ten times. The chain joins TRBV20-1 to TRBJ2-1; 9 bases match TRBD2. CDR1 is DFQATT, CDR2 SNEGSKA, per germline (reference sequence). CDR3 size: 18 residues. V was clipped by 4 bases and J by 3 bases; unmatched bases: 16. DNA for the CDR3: TGCAGTGCTATTTTCGGCGGGAGGGCCAAGAGGAACTACAATGAGCAGTTCTTC. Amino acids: CSAIFGGRAKRNYNEQFF.

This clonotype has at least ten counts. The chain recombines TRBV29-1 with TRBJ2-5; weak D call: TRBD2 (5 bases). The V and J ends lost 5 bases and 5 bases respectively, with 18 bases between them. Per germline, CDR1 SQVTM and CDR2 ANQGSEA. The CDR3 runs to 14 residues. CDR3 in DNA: TGCAGCGTTACTCCCCGCGGGTCTATGGAGACCCAGTACTTC. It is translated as CSVTPRGSMETQYF.

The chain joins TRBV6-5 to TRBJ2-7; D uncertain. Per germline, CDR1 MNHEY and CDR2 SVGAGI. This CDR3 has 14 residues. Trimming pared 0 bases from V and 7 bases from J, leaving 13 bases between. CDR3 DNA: TGTGCCAGCAGTTACTCGAGGCTAGGCCAAGAGCAGTACTTC. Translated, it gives CASSYSRLGQEQYF.

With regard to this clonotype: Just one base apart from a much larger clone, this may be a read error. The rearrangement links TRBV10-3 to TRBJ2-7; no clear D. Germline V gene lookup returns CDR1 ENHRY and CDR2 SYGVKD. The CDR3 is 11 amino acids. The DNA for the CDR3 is TGTGACATCAGTGACGGCTACGAGCAGTACTTC. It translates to CDISDGYEQYF.

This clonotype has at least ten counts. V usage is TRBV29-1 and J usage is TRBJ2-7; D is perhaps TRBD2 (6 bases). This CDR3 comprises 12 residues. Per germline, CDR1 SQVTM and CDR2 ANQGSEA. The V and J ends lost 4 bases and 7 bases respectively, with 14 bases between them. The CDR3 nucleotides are TGCAGCGTTGCCCGGGACTTCATGGAGCAGTACTTC. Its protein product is CSVARDFMEQYF.

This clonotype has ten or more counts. CDR3 region: CASSLGGTGGMNTEAFF. The CDR3 nucleotides are TGTGCCAGCAGTTTAGGAGGGACAGGGGGAATGAACACTGAAGCTTTCTTT. The chain uses TRBV12-3 or TRBV12-4 and TRBJ1-1; 11 nucleotides agree with TRBD1. CDR3 length equals 17 residues. After removal of 1 base from V and 0 bases from J, the junction contained 4 bases not matched to a gene.

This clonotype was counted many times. As DNA, the CDR3 is TGCGCCAGCAGCTTGGTCTACACCGATGAGCAGTTCTTC. Translated: CASSLVYTDEQFF. V is TRBV5-1 and J is TRBJ2-1; D is uncertain. Trimming left V 0 bases short and J 8 bases short, with 9 bases between. The CDR3 is 13 residues long. The germline CDR1 and CDR2 sequences are SGHRS and YFSETQ.